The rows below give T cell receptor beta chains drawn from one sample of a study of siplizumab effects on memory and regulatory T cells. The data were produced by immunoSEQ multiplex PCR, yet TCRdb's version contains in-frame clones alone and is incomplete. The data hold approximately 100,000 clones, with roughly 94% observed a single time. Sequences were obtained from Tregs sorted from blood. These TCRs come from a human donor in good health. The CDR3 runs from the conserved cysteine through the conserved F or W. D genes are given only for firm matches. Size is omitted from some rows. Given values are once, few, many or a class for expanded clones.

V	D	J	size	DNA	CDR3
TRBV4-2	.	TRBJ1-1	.	TGTGCCGCGGTCAAGGGGGGATCTGAAGCTTTCTTT	CAAVKGGSEAFF
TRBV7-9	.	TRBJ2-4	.	TGTGCCAGCAGCGAGCGGACAGCGGCAGCCAAAAACATTCAGTACTTC	CASSERTAAAKNIQYF
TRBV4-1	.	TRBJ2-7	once	TGCGCCAGCAGCCAAGATCTCTCAGGGATTTTATACGAGCAGTACTTC	CASSQDLSGILYEQYF
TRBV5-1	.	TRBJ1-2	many	TGCGCCAGCAGCTTGGACCAGAACTATGGCTACACCTTC	CASSLDQNYGYTF
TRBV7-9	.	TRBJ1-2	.	TGTGCCAGCAGCCCAACTTGGGGGGCAACAAGTGGCCACACCTTC	CASSPTWGATSGHTF
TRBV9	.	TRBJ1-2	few	TGTGCCAGCAGCGGGCAGGACTATGGCTACACCTTC	CASSGQDYGYTF
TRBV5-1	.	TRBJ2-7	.	TGCGCCAGCAGCTTTAACTACGAGCAGTACTTC	CASSFNYEQYF
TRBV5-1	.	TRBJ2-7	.	TGCGCCAGCAGCTTGGGTCGGGGGCCCTACGAGCAGTACTTC	CASSLGRGPYEQYF
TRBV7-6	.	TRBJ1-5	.	TGTGCCAGCAGCACTGGCAGGGATGGCAATCAGCCCCAGCATTTT	CASSTGRDGNQPQHF
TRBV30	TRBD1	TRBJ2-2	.	TGTGCCGTGAACGGACAGGCGAGAACCGGGGAGCTGTTTTTT	CAVNGQARTGELFF
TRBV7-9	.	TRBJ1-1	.	TGTGCCAGCAGCTCCTTTGACACTGAAGCTTTCTTT	CASSSFDTEAFF
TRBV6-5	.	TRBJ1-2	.	TGTGCCAGCATCATCTGGGGCTACACCTTC	CASIIWGYTF
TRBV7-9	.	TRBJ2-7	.	TGTGCCAGCAGCTTAGAATTGGGCGAGCAGTACTTC	CASSLELGEQYF
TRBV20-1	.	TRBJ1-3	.	TGCAGTGCTAGGTCAGGAAACACCATATATTTT	CSARSGNTIYF
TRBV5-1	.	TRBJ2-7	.	TGCGCCAGCAGCTTGGTGACAGCTTACGAGCAGTACTTC	CASSLVTAYEQYF
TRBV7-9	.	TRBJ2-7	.	TGTGCCAGCAGCTTAGACACCTACTACGAGCAGTACTTC	CASSLDTYYEQYF
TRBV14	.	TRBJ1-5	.	TGTGCCAGCAGGCTACAAATTCTCAATCAGCCCCAGCATTTT	CASRLQILNQPQHF
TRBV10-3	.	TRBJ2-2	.	TGTGCCCGAGCTGGGGAGCTGTTTTTT	CARAGELFF
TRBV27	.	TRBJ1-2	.	TGTGCCAGCAGTTTATCGCCACGGACAGTCTATGGCTACACCTTC	CASSLSPRTVYGYTF